These T cell receptor beta chains were read from a single sample in a study of T cell responses to AZD1222 COVID-19 vaccine. Method: immunoSEQ multiplex PCR; TCRdb's copy keeps in-frame clones and lacks some. The sample contains some 150,000 clones, approximately 95% of which appear only once. The specimen comprised peripheral blood, sampled on day 0 of MenACWY control vaccination. These receptors were collected from an adult in good health. The CDR3 runs from the conserved cysteine through the conserved F or W.

TRBJ1-6,TRBV7-6,CASSLGGRDTSSPLHF
TRBJ2-6,TRBV6-4,CASSVDSSGANVLTF
TRBJ1-1,TRBV7-2,CASSLEAGGAFF
TRBJ2-3,TRBV5-1,CASGEGQITDTQYF
TRBJ1-2,TRBV6-1,CASSETGGYGYTF
TRBJ2-7,TRBV25-1,CASSDSPYEQYF
TRBJ2-2,TRBV10-3,CAISAAGNTGELFF
TRBJ2-3,TRBV4-1,CASSQEVKVSSTDTQYF
TRBJ1-2,TRBV29-1,CSVEDSNRGNGYTF
TRBJ1-3,TRBV3-1/TRBV3-2,CASSGNPRGNTIYF
TRBJ1-1,TRBV4-2,CASSQVGENTEAFF
TRBJ1-5,TRBV19,CASSASGSQPQHF
TRBJ1-6,TRBV7-9,CASSYSRQGDSPLHF
TRBJ2-7,TRBV2,CASSERDYEQYF
TRBJ2-5,TRBV2,CASKGGTGPWETQYF
TRBJ2-7,TRBV20-1,CSASAPDSIRQYF
TRBJ1-5,TRBV2,CASRSSAGGHQPQHF
TRBJ1-1,TRBV13,CASSSLLGTTEAFF
TRBJ2-2,TRBV3-1/TRBV3-2,CASSQVQPGELFF
TRBJ1-2,TRBV12-3/TRBV12-4,CASREALADGYTF
TRBJ1-5,TRBV6-5,CASSSGRDQSNQPQHF
TRBJ1-2,TRBV18,CASSLSLRDSYGYTF
TRBJ1-1,TRBV7-9,CASSLEPPGTEAFF
TRBJ2-1,TRBV28,CASSTRSPTSSSSYNEQFF
TRBJ1-6,TRBV25-1,CASSPRGDNNSPLHF
TRBJ2-1,TRBV7-9,CASSRGTSEHNEQFF
TRBJ2-5,TRBV15,CATRGVSQETQYF
TRBJ2-7,TRBV4-1,CASSQVGTSKYEQYF